This T cell receptor beta chain was retrieved from a study of T cell responses to AZD1222 COVID-19 vaccine. The data were produced by immunoSEQ multiplex PCR, yet TCRdb's version contains in-frame clones alone and is incomplete. Among tens of thousands of clones listed, roughly nine tenths were seen once. Comment on this clone: Its antigen is as yet unknown.

Second doses that came at about 4 or about 12 weeks were put together. Whole-study findings and limits: Two AZD1222 doses significantly raised spike-specific TCR breadth and depth over controls.

The junction had 3 bases not matched to a gene; V was cut back by 8 bases and J by 3 bases. Germline-derived CDR1 and CDR2 are SNHLY and FYNNEI. This CDR3 comprises 13 residues. The specimen comprised peripheral blood, sampled 28 days after the second AZD1222 dose. The chain links TRBV2 to TRBJ2-3; 9 nucleotides line up with TRBD2. The source of this sequence is an adult who received the AZD1222 COVID-19 vaccine. CDR3 coding DNA: TGTGCCAGCCGAACTAGCGGGACAGATACGCAGTATTTT. Its translation: CASRTSGTDTQYF.